Given below is one T cell receptor (beta chain) in context. The source of the sample is a study of blood T cell repertoires in COVID-19. Study in general: Material from acute and convalescent COVID-19 was sourced from the United States, Italy and Spain. The cDNA or gDNA used as material had been derived from T cells, B-cell-depleted T cells, or PBMCs.

This table comes from immunoSEQ multiplex PCR, and its TCRdb copy is limited to in-frame clones, with some not included. Of around 380,000 clones in the sample, about 89% were seen once. V gave up 8 bases and J gave up 2 bases; unmatched junction bases: 9. Germline lookup yields CDR1 SNHLY and CDR2 FYNNEI. CDR3 length: 14 amino acids. Participants, about 18 to 90 years old, spanned about 26 US areas. Allocation to cohorts depended on clinical history reported by the participants. The TCR sequence derives from a man aged 25-45 years who had recovered from COVID-19. V is TRBV2 and J is TRBJ2-7, with 7 bases matching TRBD2. The sample comprised PBMCs or T cells enriched from blood (not recorded which). This CDR3 is CASYERGQTYEQYF. DNA for the CDR3: TGTGCCAGCTACGAGCGGGGCCAGACCTACGAGCAGTACTTC.